Listed below are T cell receptor beta chains from one sample, sequenced in a study of blood T cell repertoires in COVID-19. Some clones are missing from TCRdb's copy, which holds only in-frame ones; the method was immunoSEQ multiplex PCR. The sample records fewer than 350,000 clones, over 75% being singletons. The sample taken for sequencing was peripheral blood. The receptor source for this set is a woman aged 30 to 39 with COVID-19, enrolled during active disease. CDR3s include the opening cysteine and the closing phenylalanine or tryptophan. The D gene is left open where the match is weak. Size tells how often a clone was seen (once, few, many) or the class of an expanded clone, and some rows leave it out.

D	J	V	size	DNA	CDR3
TRBD1	TRBJ2-1	TRBV29-1	-	TGCAGCGCCCGGGGCTTACAGGGGTCGGGTGAGCAGTTCTTC	CSARGLQGSGEQFF
-	TRBJ1-5	TRBV19	once	TGTGCCAGTAGTACGGCGGGGATGGGGCCCCAGCATTTT	CASSTAGMGPQHF
TRBD1	TRBJ1-2	TRBV5-4	once	TGTGCCAGCAGCTTGGATGGGACAGGGGCCTATGGCTACACCTTC	CASSLDGTGAYGYTF
-	TRBJ2-7	TRBV28	-	TGTGCCAGCAGTGGTAGCGGCCTACACGAGCAGTACTTC	CASSGSGLHEQYF
-	TRBJ1-1	TRBV2	-	TGTGCCAGCAGTCTGCCCCCAGGGTCGATGAACACTGAAGCTTTCTTT	CASSLPPGSMNTEAFF
TRBD1	TRBJ1-1	TRBV6-2/TRBV6-3	-	TGTGCCAGCAGTTACCCGGGACAGGGTTACACTGAAGCTTTCTTT	CASSYPGQGYTEAFF
-	TRBJ2-5	TRBV6-6	-	TGTGCCAGCAGTTACTCGCGGCAATTCGAAGAGACCCAGTACTTC	CASSYSRQFEETQYF
TRBD1	TRBJ1-1	TRBV12-3/TRBV12-4	-	TGTGCCACCCGACAGGGTGGAACTGAAGCTTTCTTT	CATRQGGTEAFF
-	TRBJ2-2	TRBV9	once	TGTGCCAGCAGCGCCAACCCGGTGCTCACCGGGGAGCTGTTTTTT	CASSANPVLTGELFF
-	TRBJ2-2	TRBV5-6	-	TGTGCCAGCAGCTTGGTGGGTAGCGCGAACACCGGGGAGCTGTTTTTT	CASSLVGSANTGELFF
-	TRBJ2-3	TRBV3-1/TRBV3-2	-	TGTGCCAGCAGCCAGCGGGGACTGGATACGCAGTATTTT	CASSQRGLDTQYF
TRBD1	TRBJ1-4	TRBV19	once	TGTGCCAGTAGTATAGCGGGGACAGCTTCCATTTTT	CASSIAGTASIF
-	TRBJ1-1	TRBV2	-	TGTGCCAGCAGTCAGGGGCTTGGAGACACTGAAGCTTTCTTT	CASSQGLGDTEAFF
TRBD2	TRBJ2-1	TRBV6-5	-	TGTGCCAGCAGCCGAGAGGGCGGGAGGCCCAATGAGCAGTTCTTC	CASSREGGRPNEQFF
TRBD2	TRBJ2-1	TRBV6-5	-	TGTGCCAGCAGTTCTCCCCCGGTAGCGGGAGGCGATGAGCAGTTCTTC	CASSSPPVAGGDEQFF
TRBD1	TRBJ2-2	TRBV2	-	TGTGCCAGCAGGATAGCCGGGACAGGGGACACCGGGGAGCTGTTTTTT	CASRIAGTGDTGELFF
-	TRBJ2-7	TRBV4-1	-	TGCGCCAGCAGCCAAGAGGTAGGCGGATACTACGAGCAGTACTTC	CASSQEVGGYYEQYF
-	TRBJ2-3	TRBV28	-	TGTGCCAGCAGTCCCGGGAGAAGCGCAGATACGCAGTATTTT	CASSPGRSADTQYF
TRBD1	TRBJ1-3	TRBV19	-	TGTGCCAGTAACCCACGGGACAGGGACACCATATATTTT	CASNPRDRDTIYF
TRBD2	TRBJ2-1	TRBV19	-	TGTGCCAGTAGTATGTCTAGCGGGAATTGGTATGAGCAGTTCTTC	CASSMSSGNWYEQFF
TRBD1	TRBJ1-1	TRBV2	-	TGTGCCAGCAGAGGACAGGGATCGAACACTGAAGCTTTCTTT	CASRGQGSNTEAFF
TRBD1	TRBJ1-2	TRBV11-2	-	TGTGCCAGCAGCTGGGGACAGGGGTACTATGGCTACACCTTC	CASSWGQGYYGYTF
-	TRBJ1-5	TRBV6-2/TRBV6-3	-	TGTGCCAGCAGCCCCGTTAATAGCAATCAGCCCCAGCATTTT	CASSPVNSNQPQHF
-	TRBJ1-5	TRBV6-5	-	TGTGCCAGCACTACAGGGTTCGGTCAGCCCCAGCATTTT	CASTTGFGQPQHF
TRBD1	TRBJ2-5	TRBV2	once	TGTGCCAGCAGGAAACCAGGGGGCCAAGAGACCCAGTACTTC	CASRKPGGQETQYF
TRBD1	TRBJ1-4	TRBV10-3	-	TGTGCCATCAGGGGAACAGGGGGAAATGAAAAACTGTTTTTT	CAIRGTGGNEKLFF
-	TRBJ1-5	TRBV6-1	-	TGTGCCAGCAGTGAAGGGACAAATCAGCCCCAGCATTTT	CASSEGTNQPQHF
-	TRBJ1-6	TRBV10-2	-	TGCGCCAGCAGTGAGCGGGAGAACCCACATTCACCCCTCCACTTT	CASSERENPHSPLHF
TRBD2	TRBJ2-3	TRBV7-8	-	TGTGCCAGCAGCCGCGGGAGTACCACAGATACGCAGTATTTT	CASSRGSTTDTQYF
TRBD2	TRBJ2-3	TRBV29-1	-	TGCAGCGTTGCCGGGACTAGCGGGTATGGTACGCAGTATTTT	CSVAGTSGYGTQYF
-	TRBJ1-2	TRBV5-6	-	TGTGCCAGCAGCCGTTACCTCGACAGTCTGCGCTATGGCTACACCTTC	CASSRYLDSLRYGYTF
-	TRBJ1-2	TRBV2	-	TGTGCCAGCAGTATTGGGACACGATATGGCTACACCTTC	CASSIGTRYGYTF
-	TRBJ2-7	TRBV3-1/TRBV3-2	-	TGTGCCAGCAGCACAGGGTTAGGCGAGCAGTACTTC	CASSTGLGEQYF